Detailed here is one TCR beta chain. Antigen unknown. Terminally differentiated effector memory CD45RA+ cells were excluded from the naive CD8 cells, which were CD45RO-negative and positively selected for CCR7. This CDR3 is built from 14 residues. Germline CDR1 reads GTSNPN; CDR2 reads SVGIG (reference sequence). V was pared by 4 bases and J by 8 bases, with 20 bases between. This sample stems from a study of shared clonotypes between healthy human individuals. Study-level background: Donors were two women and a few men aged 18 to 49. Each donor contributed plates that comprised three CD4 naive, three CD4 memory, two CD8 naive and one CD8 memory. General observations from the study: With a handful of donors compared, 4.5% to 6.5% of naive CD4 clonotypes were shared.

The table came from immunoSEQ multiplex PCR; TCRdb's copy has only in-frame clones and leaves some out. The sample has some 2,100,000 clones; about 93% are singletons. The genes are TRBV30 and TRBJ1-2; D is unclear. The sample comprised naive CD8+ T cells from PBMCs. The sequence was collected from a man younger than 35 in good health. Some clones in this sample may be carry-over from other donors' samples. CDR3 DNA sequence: TGTGCCTGGACTGATGAGGACGGTTGGAGGGGCTACACCTTC. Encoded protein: CAWTDEDGWRGYTF.